A single sample gave rise to the 32 T cell receptor beta chains below, sequenced in a study of blood T cells in healthy people across ages. A second PCR, run for roughly 7 to 11 cycles, used a sample-barcoded 5' primer plus a J-beta primer mix. TCRdb called the 5' RACE reads again in MiXCR, with one record for every CDR3 protein. This table holds 700,000 to 800,000 distinct CDR3 sequences, roughly 45% found once. The sequencing sample was made of blood. These receptor sequences come from an older woman in good health.

The CDR3 protein is CASSQVGVSNEQYF. CDR3 DNA sequence: TGTGCCAGCAGCCAAGTTGGCGTGAGCAATGAGCAGTACTTC. The chain links TRBV3-1 to TRBJ2-5; unclear D gene. V was cut by 1 base and J by 11 bases, with 17 bases left in between. Germline assignment: CDR1 LGHDT and CDR2 YNNKEL (reference sequence). The CDR3 loop spans 14 amino acids.

This chain joins TRBV12-3 or TRBV12-4 and TRBJ1-2; maybe TRBD1 (5 bases). The germline V and J ends were trimmed by 8 bases and 13 bases, with 17 bases remaining between them. CDR3 length equals 11 residues. The CDR3 DNA follows: TGTGCCAGCGGAGGGGCCCTCGCCCTCACCTTC. It is translated as CASGGALALTF.

This clonotype has only a few counts. The chain recombines TRBV27 with TRBJ2-3; 14 positions agree with TRBD2. The CDR3 covers 20 residues. V gave up 3 bases and J gave up 2 bases; unmatched junction bases: 13. Germline-derived CDR1 and CDR2 are MNHEY and SMNVEV (reference sequence). The CDR3 nucleotides are TGTGCCAGCAGTTTTCTGACTAGCGGGAGGGTCCGGATTGACACAGATACGCAGTATTTT. It is translated as CASSFLTSGRVRIDTDTQYF.

The gene calls are TRBV4-3 and TRBJ2-3; possible D gene TRBD2, 5 bases. V lost 0 bases and J lost 2, with 9 bases in between. CDR3 length: 15 residues. Germline V gives CDR1 LGHNA, CDR2 YSLEER. The CDR3 reads CASSQEGGLTDTQYF. As DNA, the CDR3 is TGCGCCAGCAGCCAAGAAGGAGGTCTCACAGATACGCAGTATTTT.

This clonotype was detected only once. V is TRBV18 and J is TRBJ2-1; D possibly corresponds to TRBD2 (5 bases). The CDR3 length is 13 residues. Germline CDR1 KGHSH, CDR2 LQKENI. Trimming cost V 5 bases and J 4 bases, with 9 bases left between them. CDR3 DNA: TGTGCCAGCTCAGGACTCATATACAATGAGCAGTTCTTC. Its translation: CASSGLIYNEQFF.

The rearrangement links TRBV7-7 to TRBJ2-5, with D perhaps TRBD1 or TRBD2 (5 bases each). Gene TRBJ2-7 matches the end of the DNA better, so the J call may be wrong. CDR3 size: 13 residues. Germline loops: CDR1 SSHAT, CDR2 FNYEAQ (reference sequence). CDR3 region: CASSTGRGREQYF. DNA of the CDR3: TGTGCCAGCAGCACGGGACGGGGCCGCGAGCAGTACTTC.

This clonotype was counted only a few times. The rearrangement joins TRBV12-3 or TRBV12-4 to TRBJ1-2; D is unresolved. Trimming pared 4 bases from V and 0 bases from J, leaving 15 bases between. The CDR3 extends over 16 amino acids. CDR3 loop: CASSSREAASNYGYTF. Written as DNA, the CDR3 is TGTGCCAGCAGTTCCAGAGAAGCCGCCTCTAACTATGGCTACACCTTC.

The chain links TRBV20-1 to TRBJ1-5, with D maybe TRBD1 (6 bases). Germline values: CDR1 DFQATT, CDR2 SNEGSKA (reference sequence). The CDR3 sequence is 13 residues long. V shed 4 bases and J shed 8 bases, with 15 bases lying between them. The CDR3 reads CSAKSGGSKPQHF. The CDR3 bases are TGCAGTGCTAAATCCGGGGGCAGTAAGCCCCAGCATTTT.

This chain links TRBV7-8 with TRBJ2-5; perhaps TRBD2 as D (5 bases). The length of the CDR3 is 13 residues. Germline V gives CDR1 SGHVS, CDR2 FQNEAQ. Trimming stripped 5 bases from V and 0 bases from J, with 7 bases between. The DNA for the CDR3 is TGTGCCAGCAGCCCGGAGGACCAAGAGACCCAGTACTTC. It encodes CASSPEDQETQYF.

This clonotype was detected only once. The chain links TRBV27 to TRBJ2-7, with D perhaps matching TRBD1 or TRBD2 (5 bases each). The germline V and J ends were trimmed by 7 bases and 1 base, with 23 bases remaining between them. From germline, CDR1 is MNHEY and CDR2 SMNVEV (reference sequence). The CDR3 is made up of 17 amino acids. Here the CDR3 reads CASKRGVNAAESYEQYF. The CDR3 DNA sequence: TGTGCCAGCAAGAGGGGCGTAAACGCGGCTGAGTCCTACGAGCAGTACTTC.

This clonotype was observed a handful of times. The rearrangement joins TRBV30 to TRBJ1-2; D is ambiguous. There are 11 residues in the CDR3. Trimming shortened V by 3 bases and J by 9 bases, and 11 bases separated the two germline ends. Germline V gene sequence: CDR1 GTSNPN, CDR2 SVGIG (reference sequence). CDR3 region: CAWRTAFSYTF. The CDR3 DNA follows: TGTGCCTGGAGGACGGCATTTAGCTACACCTTC.

Only a few counts were recorded for this clonotype. This rearrangement joins TRBV21-1 to TRBJ2-7; the table's D call, TRBD1, has no DNA check behind it. TRBV21-1 is a pseudogene segment. CDR3 length equals 16 residues. CDR3 in amino acids: CASSRLRDRGRYEQYF. The CDR3 bases are TGTGCCAGCAGCAGACTCCGGGACAGGGGGCGATACGAGCAGTACTTC.

CDR3 sequence (DNA): TGTGCCAGCAGCTTAGCGTTAGTTAGCGGGGGGGCCCCTAGCACAGATACGCAGTATTTT. Encoded protein: CASSLALVSGGAPSTDTQYF. This chain joins TRBV7-2 and TRBJ2-3; the match to TRBD2 covers 11 bases. The V gene end was trimmed by 0 bases and the J gene end by 0 bases; junction bases not matched to a gene: 11. The CDR3 extends over 20 amino acids. Germline CDR1 is SGHTA and CDR2 is FQGNSA. Based on the CDR3 plus reference TRBV7-2 and TRBJ2-3, the full variable domain is GAGVSQSPSNKVTEKGKDVELRCDPISGHTALYWYRQSLGQGLEFLIYFQGNSAPDKSGLPSDRFSAERTGGSVSTLTIQRTQQEDSAVYLCASSLALVSGGAPSTDTQYFGPGTRLTVL.

The rearrangement uses TRBV20-1 and TRBJ1-1, with a possible D match to TRBD1 (5 bases). The germline V gene has CDR1 DFQATT and CDR2 SNEGSKA (reference sequence). Trimming removed 6 bases from V and 2 bases from J, with 16 bases in between. CDR3 length equals 14 residues. As DNA, the CDR3 is TGCAGTGCCCTTAAATGGGACGGAAACACTGAAGCTTTCTTT. Translation gives CSALKWDGNTEAFF.

The V call is TRBV9, the J call TRBJ2-4; 7 nucleotides agree with TRBD2. With 0 bases clipped from V and 0 bases from J, the junction kept 0 bases outside the gene matches. The CDR3 covers 15 residues. Germline-derived CDR1 and CDR2 are SGDLS and YYNGEE. In nucleotides, the CDR3 is TGTGCCAGCAGCGTAGGCGGGGGAGCCAAAAACATTCAGTACTTC. The encoded protein is CASSVGGGAKNIQYF.

This clonotype appeared a few times. V gene TRBV6-5 combines with J gene TRBJ2-5; D not resolved. In germline, CDR1 is MNHEY, CDR2 SVGAGI. The CDR3 is 15 amino acids. Trimming took 0 bases from V and 2 from J, leaving 10 bases between them. The CDR3 DNA sequence: TGTGCCAGCAGTTACTCGGGATATAGTCAAGAGACCCAGTACTTC. Translation gives CASSYSGYSQETQYF.

This rearrangement joins TRBV6-5 to TRBJ1-1; D call uncertain. V was cut by 2 bases and J by 3 bases, with 7 bases left in between. This CDR3 is 13 amino acids long. Germline CDR1 and CDR2: MNHEY and SVGAGI. This CDR3 is CASSYVRDTEAFF. The CDR3 nucleotides read TGTGCCAGCAGTTACGTCCGGGACACTGAAGCTTTCTTT.

The gene calls are TRBV7-2 and TRBJ2-7; TRBD2 might be the D (6 bases). Germline lookup yields CDR1 SGHTA and CDR2 FQGNSA. Trimming cost V 3 bases and J 7 bases, with 13 bases left between them. This CDR3 contains 13 residues. The CDR3 loop is CASSFGGASEQYF. The DNA of the CDR3 is TGTGCCAGCAGCTTCGGGGGAGCGAGTGAGCAGTACTTC.

The chain combines TRBV2 with TRBJ1-5, with a tentative D call TRBD1 (6 bases). The germline V gene encodes CDR1 SNHLY and CDR2 FYNNEI. The CDR3 covers 17 residues. The V and J ends lost 6 bases and 1 base respectively, with 19 bases between them. The CDR3 region is CASRNWGRGGSNQPQHF. CDR3 DNA: TGTGCCAGCAGGAACTGGGGGAGGGGGGGAAGCAATCAGCCCCAGCATTTT.

J is TRBJ2-1 and V is TRBV14, with D tentatively TRBD1 or TRBD2 (5 bases each). Trimming took 3 bases from V and 15 from J, leaving 18 bases between them. The length of the CDR3 is 13 residues. The germline gives CDR1 SGHDN, CDR2 FVKESK. The chain's CDR3 is CASSQQNSGGMFF. For the CDR3, the DNA is TGTGCCAGCAGCCAGCAGAACAGTGGGGGTATGTTCTTC.

The chain employs TRBV18 and TRBJ2-3; 15 bases line up with TRBD2. CDR1 and CDR2 (germline): KGHSH, LQKENI. CDR3 length: 17 amino acids. The V and J ends lost 0 bases and 5 bases, in that order; junction bases with no gene match: 3. CDR3 sequence reads: CASSPPGTSGRLDTQYF. The CDR3 nucleotides read TGTGCCAGCTCACCACCTGGGACTAGCGGGAGGCTAGATACGCAGTATTTT.

The chain employs TRBV6-2 or TRBV6-3 and TRBJ1-5; TRBD1 agrees at 7 bases. V was clipped by 6 bases and J by 4 bases; unmatched bases: 9. CDR3 length equals 15 residues. CDR1 is MNHEY and CDR2 is SVGEGT in the germline V gene. The CDR3 loop reads CASSRLRDRNQPQHF. CDR3 DNA sequence: TGTGCCAGCAGCCGCCTCCGGGACAGAAATCAGCCCCAGCATTTT.

This rearrangement joins TRBV6-4 to TRBJ2-1; TRBD2 matches at 9 bases. With V trimmed by 3 bases and J by 6 bases, 6 bases remained unmatched. Germline V CDR1 and CDR2: MRHNA, SNTAGT. This CDR3 spans 15 amino acids. In DNA, the CDR3 is TGTGCCAGCAGTGATTCGCGGGGGGGCCGCAATGAGCAGTTCTTC. As protein: CASSDSRGGRNEQFF.

Only a few counts were recorded for this clonotype. This sequence joins TRBV27 and TRBJ2-3; possibly TRBD1 or TRBD2 for D (6 bases each). The CDR3 extends over 15 amino acids. Germline lookup yields CDR1 MNHEY and CDR2 SMNVEV (reference sequence). The germline V and J ends were trimmed by 3 bases and 1 base, with 11 bases remaining between them. The CDR3 is CASSFGGHGTDTQYF. The CDR3 bases are TGTGCCAGCAGTTTCGGGGGACATGGCACAGATACGCAGTATTTT.

Regarding this clonotype: One end of the junction varies from germline; a read error may be responsible. As DNA, the CDR3 is TGCGCCAGCAGCTTGGACGGACAGGGAGTCAATAAGCCCCAGCATTTT. Translated: CASSLDGQGVNKPQHF. The chain couples TRBV5-1 to TRBJ1-5; 8 bases align to TRBD1. The CDR3 has 16 residues. Germline CDR1 SGHRS, CDR2 YFSETQ.

The V call is TRBV6-1, the J call TRBJ1-2; D gene unclear. V lost 4 bases and J 3 bases, leaving 18 bases between the germline ends. This CDR3 has 16 residues. Germline CDR1 MNHNS, CDR2 SASEGT. The CDR3: CASSVGERELYYGYTF. CDR3 sequence (DNA): TGTGCCAGCAGTGTTGGGGAGAGAGAACTATACTATGGCTACACCTTC.

The genes are TRBV5-1 and TRBJ2-7, with D unclear. V was cut by 0 bases and J by 5 bases, with 6 bases left in between. Per germline, CDR1 SGHRS and CDR2 YFSETQ. The CDR3 sequence is 12 residues long. CDR3 sequence reads: CASSLDQHEQYF. The CDR3 DNA reads TGCGCCAGCAGCTTGGATCAGCACGAGCAGTACTTC.

In its sample, this clonotype was seen many times. This sequence joins TRBV5-1 and TRBJ2-1; 7 nucleotides match TRBD1. The CDR3 consists of 15 residues. Germline V lookup: CDR1 SGHRS, CDR2 YFSETQ. V gave up 0 bases and J gave up 2 bases; unmatched junction bases: 2. The DNA for the CDR3 is TGCGCCAGCAGCTTGGTCCAGGGGGCCTACAATGAGCAGTTCTTC. Its protein product is CASSLVQGAYNEQFF.

CDR3 in DNA: TGCAGTGCTAGAGGGGTAGTTCGCCATGAGCAGTTCTTC. Translation gives CSARGVVRHEQFF. The gene calls are TRBV20-1 and TRBJ2-1; D call uncertain. Germline V gene data show CDR1 as DFQATT and CDR2 as SNEGSKA (reference sequence). The length of the CDR3 is 13 residues. The V and J ends lost 1 base and 8 bases respectively, with 12 bases between them.

The chain has TRBV28 and TRBJ2-1; weak D call: TRBD1 (6 bases). The CDR3 is made up of 14 amino acids. Germline V lookup: CDR1 MDHEN, CDR2 SYDVKM. V shed 7 bases and J shed 5 bases, with 15 bases lying between them. The CDR3 coding sequence is TGTGCCAGCACCCTTTCAGGGGACCACAATGAGCAGTTCTTC. Translating gives CASTLSGDHNEQFF.

This clonotype has just one count. V usage is TRBV6-2 or TRBV6-3 and J usage is TRBJ2-4; 7 positions match TRBD2. V lost 2 bases to trimming and J lost 13 bases; unmatched junction nucleotides: 23. The germline gives CDR1 MNHEY, CDR2 SVGEGT. This CDR3 has 18 amino acids. The DNA of the CDR3 is TGTGCCAGCAGTTACGACGGGTCCGCGGGAGTGGGGCCCTACAAGCAGTACTTC. It specifies CASSYDGSAGVGPYKQYF.

The chain recombines TRBV4-3 with TRBJ1-5, with no clear D. Trimming removed 0 bases at V and 2 bases at J, with 8 bases between. The CDR3 sequence is 15 residues long. The germline V gene encodes CDR1 LGHNA and CDR2 YSLEER. The CDR3: CASSQDGDGNQPQHF. CDR3 DNA sequence: TGCGCCAGCAGCCAAGATGGAGACGGCAATCAGCCCCAGCATTTT.